These T cell receptor beta chains were read from a single sample in a study of cytomegalovirus exposure and HLA in healthy donors. Sequencing was performed with immunoSEQ multiplex PCR; in TCRdb, only in-frame clones are kept and a portion is missing. The sample has 200,000 or so clones; roughly 80% are singletons. The sequencing sample was made of PBMCs. The receptors shown here come from a man aged 50-60 years in good health and CMV-seronegative. The CDR3 runs from the conserved cysteine through the conserved F or W. A D gene is named only where the DNA matches it firmly. Rows may omit the clone size; those that give it use once, few, many or a size class.

TRBJ1-1 | TRBV19 | TRBD1 | - | CASSVTGGGTEAFF | TGTGCCAGTAGTGTCACAGGGGGCGGCACTGAAGCTTTCTTT
TRBJ2-7 | TRBV7-9 | TRBD2 | - | CASSFDAGTSGVSSYEQYF | TGTGCCAGCAGTTTCGACGCCGGGACTAGCGGGGTCAGCTCCTACGAGCAGTACTTC
TRBJ2-1 | TRBV7-9 | TRBD2 | - | CASSLALAGGYNEQFF | TGTGCCAGCAGCTTAGCACTAGCGGGGGGGTACAATGAGCAGTTCTTC
TRBJ2-7 | TRBV9 | - | - | CASSVAAGTQYF | TGTGCCAGCAGCGTAGCGGCGGGGACGCAGTACTTC
TRBJ2-1 | TRBV5-1 | - | - | CASSEITGTHEQFF | TGCGCCAGCAGCGAAATAACCGGGACACATGAGCAGTTCTTC
TRBJ1-1 | TRBV30 | - | once | CAWSVRGGTEAFF | TGTGCCTGGAGTGTACGGGGAGGCACTGAAGCTTTCTTT
TRBJ2-2 | TRBV19 | TRBD2 | - | CASSIRRGGAGELFF | TGTGCCAGTAGTATAAGGCGGGGGGGCGCCGGGGAGCTGTTTTTT
TRBJ1-2 | TRBV10-2 | - | once | CASSDGGLLSYTF | TGCGCCAGCAGTGATGGGGGCCTTTTAAGCTACACCTTC
TRBJ1-2 | TRBV14 | - | - | CASSQVVGAGYTF | TGTGCCAGCAGCCAAGTCGTTGGGGCAGGCTACACCTTC
TRBJ2-7 | TRBV5-6 | TRBD1 | - | CASSQPGQGAYEQYF | TGTGCCAGCAGCCAACCGGGACAGGGGGCCTACGAGCAGTACTTC
TRBJ2-7 | TRBV5-8 | - | - | CASSVYEQYF | TGTGCCAGCAGCGTATACGAGCAGTACTTC
TRBJ1-3 | TRBV11-2 | - | once | CASSLDGGPGNTIYF | TGTGCCAGCAGCTTAGATGGAGGCCCTGGAAACACCATATATTTT
TRBJ1-1 | TRBV19 | - | - | CASTRTVNTEAFF | TGTGCCAGTACCCGGACAGTGAACACTGAAGCTTTCTTT
TRBJ1-6 | TRBV19 | TRBD1 | - | CASSMTGGTSSSYNSPLHF | TGTGCCAGTAGTATGACAGGGGGCACCTCGAGCTCCTATAATTCACCCCTCCACTTT
TRBJ1-2 | TRBV4-1 | - | - | CASSQDDGGYGYTF | TGCGCCAGCAGCCAAGATGATGGAGGCTATGGCTACACCTTC
TRBJ1-2 | TRBV2 | - | - | CASSGDIGDGYTF | TGTGCCAGCAGTGGGGACATCGGAGATGGCTACACCTTC
TRBJ2-2 | TRBV2 | - | - | CASSREKWVGELFF | TGTGCCAGCAGCCGGGAGAAGTGGGTCGGGGAGCTGTTTTTT
TRBJ2-5 | TRBV7-6 | - | - | CASSLYGDF | TGTGCCAGCAGCCTATACGGGGACTTC
TRBJ1-6 | TRBV19 | TRBD1 | - | CASMGDRDHSPLHF | TGTGCCAGTATGGGGGACAGGGACCATTCACCCCTCCACTTT
TRBJ2-7 | TRBV27 | - | - | CASSSINPYEQYF | TGTGCCAGCAGTTCGATCAACCCCTACGAGCAGTACTTC
TRBJ2-2 | TRBV5-1 | TRBD1 | - | CASSSTGGGSGELFF | TGCGCCAGCAGCTCGACAGGGGGCGGATCCGGGGAGCTGTTTTTT
TRBJ2-1 | TRBV7-3 | TRBD2 | - | CASSPSGGRSSYNEQFF | TGTGCCAGCAGCCCGTCCGGGGGGAGAAGCTCCTACAATGAGCAGTTCTTC
TRBJ1-1 | TRBV7-9 | - | - | CASSTPGFAEAFF | TGTGCCAGCAGCACCCCCGGTTTCGCTGAAGCTTTCTTT